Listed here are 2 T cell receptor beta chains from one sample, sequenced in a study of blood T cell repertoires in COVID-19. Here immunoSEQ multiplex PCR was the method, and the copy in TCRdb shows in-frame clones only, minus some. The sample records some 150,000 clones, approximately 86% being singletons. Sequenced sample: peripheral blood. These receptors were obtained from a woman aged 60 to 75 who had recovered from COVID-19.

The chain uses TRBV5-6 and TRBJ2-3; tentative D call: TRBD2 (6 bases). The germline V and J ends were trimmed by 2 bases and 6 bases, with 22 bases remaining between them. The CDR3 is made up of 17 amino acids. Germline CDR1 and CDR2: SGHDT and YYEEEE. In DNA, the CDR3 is TGTGCCAGCAGCTTCCTCTGGAGGGATCTAGCGACGGATACGCAGTATTTT. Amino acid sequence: CASSFLWRDLATDTQYF.

CDR3: CASRRLAVSTDTQYF. CDR3 nucleotides: TGTGCCAGCAGAAGACTAGCGGTGAGCACAGATACGCAGTATTTT. This chain connects TRBV27 to TRBJ2-3; TRBD2 aligns across 9 bases. The CDR3 length is 15 residues. Germline values: CDR1 MNHEY, CDR2 SMNVEV (reference sequence). V lost 6 bases and J lost 0; bases outside the gene matches: 4.